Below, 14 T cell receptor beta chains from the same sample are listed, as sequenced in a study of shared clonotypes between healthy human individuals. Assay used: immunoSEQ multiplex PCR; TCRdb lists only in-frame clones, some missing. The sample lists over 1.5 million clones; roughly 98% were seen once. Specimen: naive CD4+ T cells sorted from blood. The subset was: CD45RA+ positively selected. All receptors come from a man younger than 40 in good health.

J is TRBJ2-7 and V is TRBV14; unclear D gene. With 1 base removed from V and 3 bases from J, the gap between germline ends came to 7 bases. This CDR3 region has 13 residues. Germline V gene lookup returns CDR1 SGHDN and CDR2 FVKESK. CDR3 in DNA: TGTGCCAGCAGCCAAGGACTCGACTACGAGCAGTACTTC. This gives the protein CASSQGLDYEQYF.

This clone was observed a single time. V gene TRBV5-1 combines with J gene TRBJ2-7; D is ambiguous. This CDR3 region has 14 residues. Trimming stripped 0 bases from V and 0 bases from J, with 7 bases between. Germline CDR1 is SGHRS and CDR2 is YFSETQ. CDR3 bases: TGCGCCAGCAGCTTGGTGGCCAGCTCCTACGAGCAGTACTTC. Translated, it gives CASSLVASSYEQYF.

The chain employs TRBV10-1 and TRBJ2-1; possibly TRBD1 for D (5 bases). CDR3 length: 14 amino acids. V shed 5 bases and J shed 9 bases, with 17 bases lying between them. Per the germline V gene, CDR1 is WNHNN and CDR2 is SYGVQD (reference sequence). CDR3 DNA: TGCGCCAGCAGTCCTGACTGGGGCCTCGGTGAGCAGTTCTTC. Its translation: CASSPDWGLGEQFF.

Here the CDR3 DNA reads TGTGCCAGCAGCCGCTCTTTAGCGGAGGGGGAAGAGACCCAGTACTTC. Residues: CASSRSLAEGEETQYF. V gene TRBV5-4 combines with J gene TRBJ2-5; perhaps D is TRBD1 or TRBD2 (6 bases each). V was clipped by 4 bases and J by 3 bases, with 19 bases between them. This CDR3 spans 16 amino acids. The V gene's germline CDR1 is SGHNT and CDR2 YYREEE (reference sequence).

The CDR3 nucleotides are TGTGCCAGCAGCCCCTGGACTAGCGGGAGTAGCTCCTACGAGCAGTACTTC. It is translated as CASSPWTSGSSSYEQYF. The chain has TRBV7-6 and TRBJ2-7; 13 nucleotides match TRBD2. The junction had 7 bases not matched to a gene; V was cut back by 5 bases and J by 0 bases. CDR3 length: 17 residues. Germline lookup yields CDR1 SGHVS and CDR2 FNYEAQ.

The CDR3 reads CASSPRMRTEGGYGYTF. The CDR3 DNA reads TGTGCCAGCTCACCACGGATGAGAACGGAAGGAGGGTATGGCTACACCTTC. This chain uses TRBV18 with TRBJ1-2; D remains unclear. V was cut by 1 base and J by 5 bases, with 20 bases left in between. Germline CDR1 reads KGHSH; CDR2 reads LQKENI. The CDR3 length is 17 residues.

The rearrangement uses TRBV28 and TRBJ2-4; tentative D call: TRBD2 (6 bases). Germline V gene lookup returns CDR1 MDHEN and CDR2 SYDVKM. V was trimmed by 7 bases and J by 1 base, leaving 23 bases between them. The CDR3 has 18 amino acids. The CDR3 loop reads CASIPNWGELGAKNIQYF. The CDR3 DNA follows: TGTGCCAGCATTCCTAATTGGGGGGAGCTGGGCGCCAAAAACATTCAGTACTTC.

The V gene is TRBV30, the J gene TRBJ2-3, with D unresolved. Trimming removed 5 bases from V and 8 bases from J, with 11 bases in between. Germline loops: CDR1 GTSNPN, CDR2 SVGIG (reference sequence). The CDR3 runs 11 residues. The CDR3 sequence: CAWGPLGTQYF. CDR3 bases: TGTGCCTGGGGCCCCCTGGGTACGCAGTATTTT.

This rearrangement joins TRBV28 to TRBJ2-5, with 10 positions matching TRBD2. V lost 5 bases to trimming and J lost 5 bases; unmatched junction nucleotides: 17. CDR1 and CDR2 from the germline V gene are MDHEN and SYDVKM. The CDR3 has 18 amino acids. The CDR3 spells CASSPPSRVAGGGETQYF. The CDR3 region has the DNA TGTGCCAGCAGTCCTCCCTCGAGGGTAGCGGGAGGTGGTGAGACCCAGTACTTC.

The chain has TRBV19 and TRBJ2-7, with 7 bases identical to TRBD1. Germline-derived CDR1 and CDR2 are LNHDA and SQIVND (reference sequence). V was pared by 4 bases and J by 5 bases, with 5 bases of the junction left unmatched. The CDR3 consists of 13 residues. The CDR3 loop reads CASSKQGSHEQYF. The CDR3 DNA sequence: TGTGCCAGTAGTAAACAGGGGTCCCACGAGCAGTACTTC.

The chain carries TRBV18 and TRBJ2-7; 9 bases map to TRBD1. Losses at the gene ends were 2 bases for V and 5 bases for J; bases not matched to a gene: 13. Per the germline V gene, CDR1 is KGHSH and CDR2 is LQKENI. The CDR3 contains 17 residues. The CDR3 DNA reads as TGTGCCAGCTCACCATTACCACCGGGACAGGGTTACCACGAGCAGTACTTC. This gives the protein CASSPLPPGQGYHEQYF.

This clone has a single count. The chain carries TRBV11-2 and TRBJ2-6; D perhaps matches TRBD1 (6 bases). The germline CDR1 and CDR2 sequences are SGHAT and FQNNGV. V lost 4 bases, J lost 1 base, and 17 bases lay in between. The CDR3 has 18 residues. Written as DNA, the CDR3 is TGTGCCAGCAGCTCAACAGGGCAGAGACTTTCTGGGGCCAACGTCCTGACTTTC. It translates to CASSSTGQRLSGANVLTF. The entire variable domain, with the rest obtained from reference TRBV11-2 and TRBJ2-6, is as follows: EAGVAQSPRYKIIEKRQSVAFWCNPISGHATLYWYQQILGQGPKLLIQFQNNGVVDDSQLPKDRFSAERLKGVDSTLKIQPAKLEDSAVYLCASSSTGQRLSGANVLTFGAGSRLTVL.

As DNA, the CDR3 is TGCAGTGCTAGGTCCGACTACGAGCAGTACTTC. Translating it yields CSARSDYEQYF. The chain couples TRBV20-1 to TRBJ2-7; D remains ambiguous. The germline V gene has CDR1 DFQATT and CDR2 SNEGSKA (reference sequence). The length of the CDR3 is 11 residues. The ends were cut back, 3 bases at V and 3 bases at J, with 6 bases in the middle.

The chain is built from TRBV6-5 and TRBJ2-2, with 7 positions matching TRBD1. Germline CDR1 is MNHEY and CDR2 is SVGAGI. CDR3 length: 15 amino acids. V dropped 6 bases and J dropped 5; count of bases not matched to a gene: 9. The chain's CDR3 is CASRDTGDGTGELFF. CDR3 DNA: TGTGCCAGCAGAGACACAGGGGATGGAACCGGGGAGCTGTTTTTT.